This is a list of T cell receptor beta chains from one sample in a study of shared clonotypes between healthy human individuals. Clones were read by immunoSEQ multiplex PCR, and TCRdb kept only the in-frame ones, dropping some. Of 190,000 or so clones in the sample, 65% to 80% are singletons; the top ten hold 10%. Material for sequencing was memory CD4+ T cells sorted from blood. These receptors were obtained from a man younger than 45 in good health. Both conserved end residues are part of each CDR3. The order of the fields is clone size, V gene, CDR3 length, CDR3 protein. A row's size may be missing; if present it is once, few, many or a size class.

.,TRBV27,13,CASSLASTDTQYF
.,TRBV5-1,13,CASTHSGANVLTF
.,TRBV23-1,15,CASSPRTGESYGYTF
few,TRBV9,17,CASSNRAPSGAYNEQFF
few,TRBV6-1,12,CASSAVGTREFF
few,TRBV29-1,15,CSVERASGRRYEQFF
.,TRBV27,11,CASRDFSEQFF
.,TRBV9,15,CASSVGLGGSDTQYF
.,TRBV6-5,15,CASSSEPGHTYEQYF
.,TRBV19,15,CASSSTSLSYNEQFF
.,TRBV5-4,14,CASSSAGGENIQYF
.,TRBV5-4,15,CASSSEGTRGYEQYF
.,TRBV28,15,CASSFIGSSTDTQYF
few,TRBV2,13,CASSIQINTEAFF
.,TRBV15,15,CATSTGLARTGELFF
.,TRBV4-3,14,CASSQDPSSNEQFF
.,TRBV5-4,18,CASTYNGVAGRASYEQYF
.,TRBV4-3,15,CASSQAGGNNQPQHF
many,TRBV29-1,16,CSVDVDRAGPYGGYTF
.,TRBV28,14,CASSSYRGIQPQHF
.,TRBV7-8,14,CASSFRGIAETQYF
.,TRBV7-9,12,CASGTWGLEQYF
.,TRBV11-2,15,CASSPRTSGIGWQYF
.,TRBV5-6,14,CASSRGLAGDEQYF
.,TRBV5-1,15,CASSSYTGTSGQQYF
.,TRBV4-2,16,CASSSQGLAVSYEQYF
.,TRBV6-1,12,CASSEVGYEQYF
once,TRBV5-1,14,CASSTGTGDQPQHF
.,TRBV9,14,CASSVEWADNEQFF
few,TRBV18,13,CASSGQQNYGYTF
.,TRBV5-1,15,CASSFASGTTDTQYF
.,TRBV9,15,CASRPWTSRADTQYF
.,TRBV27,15,CASSPGQGVGEEQYF
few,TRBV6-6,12,CASRPGSQPQHF
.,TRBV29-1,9,CSVDDTQYF
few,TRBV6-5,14,CASSLGGIPYGYTF
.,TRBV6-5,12,CASSYGGTEAFF